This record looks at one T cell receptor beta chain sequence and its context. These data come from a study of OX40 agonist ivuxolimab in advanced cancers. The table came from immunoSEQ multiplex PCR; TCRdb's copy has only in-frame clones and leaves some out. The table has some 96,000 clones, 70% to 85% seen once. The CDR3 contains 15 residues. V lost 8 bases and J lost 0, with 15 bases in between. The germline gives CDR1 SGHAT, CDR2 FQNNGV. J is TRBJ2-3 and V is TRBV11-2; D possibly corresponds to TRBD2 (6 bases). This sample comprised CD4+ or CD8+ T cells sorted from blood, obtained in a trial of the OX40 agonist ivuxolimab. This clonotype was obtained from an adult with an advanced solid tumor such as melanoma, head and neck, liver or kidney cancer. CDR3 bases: TGTGCCAGCGCTGTGCGGGCGGGAAGCACAGATACGCAGTATTTT. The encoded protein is CASAVRAGSTDTQYF.